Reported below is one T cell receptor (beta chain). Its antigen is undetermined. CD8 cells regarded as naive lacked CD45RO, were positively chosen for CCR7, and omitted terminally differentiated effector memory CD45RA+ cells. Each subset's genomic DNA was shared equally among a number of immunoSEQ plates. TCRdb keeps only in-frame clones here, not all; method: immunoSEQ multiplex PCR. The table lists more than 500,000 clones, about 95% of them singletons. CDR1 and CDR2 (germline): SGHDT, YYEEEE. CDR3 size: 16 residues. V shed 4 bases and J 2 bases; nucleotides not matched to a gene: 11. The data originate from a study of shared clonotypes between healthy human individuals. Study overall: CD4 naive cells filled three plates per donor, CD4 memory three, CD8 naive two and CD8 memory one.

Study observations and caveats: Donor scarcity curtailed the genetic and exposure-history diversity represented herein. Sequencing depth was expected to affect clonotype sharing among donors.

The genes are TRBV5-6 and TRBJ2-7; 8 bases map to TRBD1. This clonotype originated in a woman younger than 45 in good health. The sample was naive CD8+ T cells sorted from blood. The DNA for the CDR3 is TGTGCCAGCAGCGAAGGGGCCGGGACAGGCCCCTACGAGCAGTACTTC. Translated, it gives CASSEGAGTGPYEQYF.